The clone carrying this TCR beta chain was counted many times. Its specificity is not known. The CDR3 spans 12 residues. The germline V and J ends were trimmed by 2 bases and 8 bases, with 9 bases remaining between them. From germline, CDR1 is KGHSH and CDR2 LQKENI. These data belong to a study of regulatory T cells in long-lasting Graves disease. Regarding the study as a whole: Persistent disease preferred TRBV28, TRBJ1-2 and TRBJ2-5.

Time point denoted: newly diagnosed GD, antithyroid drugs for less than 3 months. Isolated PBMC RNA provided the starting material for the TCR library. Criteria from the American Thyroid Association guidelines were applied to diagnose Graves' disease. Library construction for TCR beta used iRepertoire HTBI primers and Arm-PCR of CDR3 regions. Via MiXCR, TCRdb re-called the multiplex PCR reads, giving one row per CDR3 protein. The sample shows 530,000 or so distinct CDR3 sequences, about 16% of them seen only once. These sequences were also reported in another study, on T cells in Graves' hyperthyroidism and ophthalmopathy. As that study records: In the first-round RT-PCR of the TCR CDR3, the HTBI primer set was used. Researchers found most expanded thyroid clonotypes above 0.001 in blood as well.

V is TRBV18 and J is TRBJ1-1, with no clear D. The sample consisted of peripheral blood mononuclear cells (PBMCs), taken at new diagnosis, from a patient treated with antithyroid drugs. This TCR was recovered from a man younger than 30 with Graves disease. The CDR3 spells CASSPVKGEAFF. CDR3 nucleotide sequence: TGTGCCAGCTCACCAGTGAAGGGCGAAGCTTTCTTT.